One and the same sample provided the 10 T cell receptor beta chains below, sequenced in a study of T cell responses to AZD1222 COVID-19 vaccine. Sequencing was performed with immunoSEQ multiplex PCR; in TCRdb, only in-frame clones are kept and a portion is missing. The profile covers tens of thousands of clones, with around 86% appearing a single time and roughly a sixth taken by the ten largest. Sequenced material: peripheral blood, taken 28 days after the second AZD1222 dose. All receptors come from an adult who received the AZD1222 COVID-19 vaccine.

The sample holds one count of this clone. This chain joins TRBV4-3 and TRBJ1-1; D is uncertain. Trimming left V 1 base short and J 1 base short, with 10 bases between. Germline loops: CDR1 LGHNA, CDR2 YSLEER. The CDR3 spans 15 residues. As DNA, the CDR3 is TGCGCCAGCAGCCAAGGTTCACACTGGAACACTGAAGCTTTCTTT. Encoded protein: CASSQGSHWNTEAFF.

The V gene is TRBV19, the J gene TRBJ1-5, with D hard to call. The CDR3 spans 13 residues. Germline-derived CDR1 and CDR2 are LNHDA and SQIVND (reference sequence). V was trimmed by 6 bases and J by 3 bases, leaving 9 bases between them. The CDR3 sequence: CASSPYNNQPQHF. The CDR3 DNA sequence: TGTGCCAGTAGCCCCTACAACAATCAGCCCCAGCATTTT.

J is TRBJ1-6 and V is TRBV10-1, with D tentatively TRBD1 (5 bases). The V gene lost 4 bases and the J gene lost 2 bases, with 18 bases spanning the gap. The CDR3 totals 18 residues. Germline V lookup: CDR1 WNHNN, CDR2 SYGVQD (reference sequence). The CDR3 loop is CASSGCAGKGTYNSPLHF. DNA of the CDR3: TGCGCCAGCAGTGGATGTGCAGGGAAGGGCACCTATAATTCACCCCTCCACTTT.

The chain uses TRBV21-1 and TRBJ2-2. TRBV21-1 constitutes a pseudogene. This CDR3 region has 16 residues. The CDR3 region is CASSSNNPLFAGELFF. For the CDR3, the DNA is TGTGCCAGCAGCTCAAATAACCCCCTGTTCGCCGGGGAGCTGTTTTTT.

V usage is TRBV10-1 and J usage is TRBJ1-6; D ambiguous. Germline-derived CDR1 and CDR2 are WNHNN and SYGVQD (reference sequence). The CDR3 totals 17 residues. The V gene lost 2 bases and the J gene lost 6 bases, with 17 bases spanning the gap. The DNA for the CDR3 is TGCGCCAGCAGTGAGGAGGGTTTGGGGATGGCTAATTCACCCCTCCACTTT. Its translation: CASSEEGLGMANSPLHF.

The CDR3 DNA is TGTGCCAGCAGCGGGGGGGGTAATCAGCCCCAGCATTTT. Protein sequence: CASSGGGNQPQHF. This chain joins TRBV9 and TRBJ1-5; maybe TRBD1 (5 bases). The CDR3 runs to 13 residues. Germline V gene data show CDR1 as SGDLS and CDR2 as YYNGEE. The V and J ends lost 3 bases and 4 bases respectively, with 8 bases between them.

The chain employs TRBV5-6 and TRBJ1-3; D might be TRBD1 (5 bases). V shed 8 bases and J shed 4 bases, with 22 bases lying between them. Germline CDR1 SGHDT, CDR2 YYEEEE. The CDR3 is made up of 16 amino acids. CDR3 region: CARPPLRDESGNTIYF. Here the CDR3 DNA reads TGTGCCAGACCCCCCCTGCGGGACGAATCCGGAAACACCATATATTTT.

The chain carries TRBV14 and TRBJ1-6; D is ambiguous. V dropped 0 bases and J dropped 8 bases, with 11 bases sitting between them. CDR3 length: 15 residues. CDR1 is SGHDN and CDR2 is FVKESK in the germline V gene. The CDR3 bases are TGTGCCAGCAGCCAAGATCTCGGCGGACATTCACCCCTCCACTTT. Amino acids: CASSQDLGGHSPLHF.

The chain joins TRBV19 to TRBJ2-2; 7 nucleotides line up with TRBD1. Germline assignment: CDR1 LNHDA and CDR2 SQIVND (reference sequence). The trim removed 1 base at V and 6 bases at J, leaving 14 bases unmatched. The CDR3 spans 18 residues. The CDR3 DNA sequence: TGTGCCAGTAGTATAGTGCGTTCGAGGGGGCGAGGGGCCGGGGAGCTGTTTTTT. Protein sequence: CASSIVRSRGRGAGELFF.

The chain carries TRBV11-2 and TRBJ1-4; D is uncertain. With 5 bases removed from V and 4 bases from J, the gap between germline ends came to 14 bases. Germline CDR1 and CDR2: SGHAT and FQNNGV. The CDR3 has 15 residues. CDR3 sequence: CASSVQQIDNEKLFF. CDR3 DNA sequence: TGTGCCAGCAGCGTACAACAGATAGATAATGAAAAACTGTTTTTT.